This passage covers 8 T cell receptor beta chains from one sample sequenced in a study of blood T cell repertoires in COVID-19 (dated by TCRdb to about 2020). The method was the immunoSEQ multiplex PCR assay. Imported from immuneACCESS, the table was reduced by TCRdb to in-frame sequences with V and J called. These copies leave out some clones; in studies compared against another copy, an unresolved V gene accounts for under half, and the cause of the remainder is not known. Recorded for this sample are 200,000 to 250,000 clones; more than 65% of them occurred a single time. The top ten clones comprise 3% of the sample. The specimen was peripheral blood. Every receptor here comes from a woman aged 25-40 years who had recovered from COVID-19.

The genes are TRBV30 and TRBJ1-6, with TRBD1 identical over 8 bases. The CDR3 is 14 amino acids. With V trimmed by 3 bases and J by 8 bases, 6 bases remained unmatched. Germline CDR1 reads GTSNPN; CDR2 reads SVGIG (reference sequence). CDR3 residues: CAWSRGQGDSPLHF. The CDR3 nucleotides are TGTGCCTGGAGCCGCGGACAGGGAGATTCACCCCTCCACTTT.

The chain recombines TRBV18 with TRBJ2-1, with 14 bases fitting TRBD2. Germline loops: CDR1 KGHSH, CDR2 LQKENI. The CDR3 covers 15 residues. Trimming removed 0 bases from V and 8 bases from J; junction bases left unmatched: 0. In nucleotides, the CDR3 is TGTGCCAGCTCACCACCGGGACTAGCGGGAGATGAGCAGTTCTTC. Translated: CASSPPGLAGDEQFF.

V and J are TRBV19 and TRBJ1-5; a possible D gene is TRBD1 (6 bases). Trimming cost V 6 bases and J 0 bases, with 15 bases left between them. CDR1 is LNHDA and CDR2 is SQIVND in the germline V gene (reference sequence). The CDR3 has 16 amino acids. CDR3 in amino acids: CASSRKDSYSNQPQHF. The CDR3 DNA reads TGTGCCAGTAGCCGTAAGGACAGCTATAGCAATCAGCCCCAGCATTTT.

Regarding this clone: Sequence at one end of the junction differs from germline and may be a read error. J is TRBJ2-7 and V is TRBV6-1; TRBD1 matches at 7 bases. The germline V gene encodes CDR1 MNHNS and CDR2 SASEGT. This CDR3 region has 15 residues. Here the CDR3 reads CASSELQGGSDEQYF. Here the CDR3 DNA reads TGTGCCAGCAGTGAACTTCAAGGGGGCTCCGACGAGCAGTACTTC.

The chain recombines TRBV25-1 with TRBJ2-1, with TRBD1 matching over 9 bases. The J segment lost 0 bases and the V segment lost 3 bases, leaving 6 bases of the junction unmatched. The CDR3 has 17 residues. Germline CDR1 MGHDK, CDR2 SYGVNS. The CDR3 protein is CASSDRDRASSYNEQFF. For the CDR3, the DNA is TGTGCCAGCAGTGACCGGGACAGGGCATCCTCCTACAATGAGCAGTTCTTC.

This chain joins TRBV5-1 and TRBJ2-6; D possibly corresponds to TRBD2 (5 bases). The CDR3 is 16 amino acids. Trimming pared 0 bases from V and 4 bases from J, leaving 11 bases between. Germline CDR1 reads SGHRS; CDR2 reads YFSETQ. The CDR3 DNA reads TGCGCCAGCAGCTTGGTCGGAGGATCCGGGGCCAACGTCCTGACTTTC. Its translation: CASSLVGGSGANVLTF.

The gene calls are TRBV10-1 and TRBJ2-1; 9 nucleotides match TRBD2. Germline values: CDR1 WNHNN, CDR2 SYGVQD (reference sequence). There are 19 residues in the CDR3. J lost 1 base, V lost 2 bases, and 12 bases had no gene match. As DNA, the CDR3 is TGCGCCAGCAGTGAGAGGATAGCGGGAGCCCGTATTTCCTACAATGAGCAGTTCTTC. It translates to CASSERIAGARISYNEQFF.

The rearrangement uses TRBV6-6 and TRBJ1-1; the match to TRBD1 covers 10 bases. The CDR3 is made up of 14 amino acids. The germline V gene has CDR1 MNHNY and CDR2 SVGAGI (reference sequence). V shed 4 bases, J shed 6 bases, and the junction held 5 bases outside the gene matches. CDR3 residues: CASSSGQGRAEAFF. The CDR3 nucleotides are TGTGCCAGCAGTTCGGGACAGGGGAGGGCTGAAGCTTTCTTT.